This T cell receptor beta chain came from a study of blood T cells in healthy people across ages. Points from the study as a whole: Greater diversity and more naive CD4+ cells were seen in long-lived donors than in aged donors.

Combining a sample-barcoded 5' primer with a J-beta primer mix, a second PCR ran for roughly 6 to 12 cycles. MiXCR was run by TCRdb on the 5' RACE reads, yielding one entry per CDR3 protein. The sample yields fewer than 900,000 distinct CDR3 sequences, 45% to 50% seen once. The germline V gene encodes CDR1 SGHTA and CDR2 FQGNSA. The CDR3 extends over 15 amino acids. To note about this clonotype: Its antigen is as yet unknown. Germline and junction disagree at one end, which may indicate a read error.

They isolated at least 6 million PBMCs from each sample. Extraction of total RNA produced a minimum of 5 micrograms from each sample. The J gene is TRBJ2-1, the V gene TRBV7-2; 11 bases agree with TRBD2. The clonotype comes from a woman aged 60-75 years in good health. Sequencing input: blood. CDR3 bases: TGCGCCAGCAGCTTAGTAGCGGGAGGGGCCGATGAGCAGTTCTTC. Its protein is CASSLVAGGADEQFF. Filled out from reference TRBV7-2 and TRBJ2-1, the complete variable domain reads GAGVSQSPSNKVTEKGKDVELRCDPISGHTALYWYRQSLGQGLEFLIYFQGNSAPDKSGLPSDRFSAERTGGSVSTLTIQRTQQEDSAVYLCASSLVAGGADEQFFGPGTRLTVL.